This T cell receptor beta chain was captured by sequencing in a study of T cell changes during pregnancy in multiple sclerosis. V shed 5 bases and J 1 base; nucleotides not matched to a gene: 2. Per the germline V gene, CDR1 is LNHDA and CDR2 is SQIVND (reference sequence). This CDR3 spans 14 amino acids. Measured with immunoSEQ multiplex PCR; TCRdb has only the in-frame clones, and not every one. This sample has approximately 40,000 clones, with 75% to 95% found just once. This clone was seen a handful of times. This receptor was identified in a female donor with multiple sclerosis, enrolled in a pregnancy study. The sequencing used CD4+ T cells from peripheral blood mononuclear cells, collected before pregnancy. This rearrangement joins TRBV19 to TRBJ1-5, with TRBD1 matching 7 bases. The chain's CDR3 is CASSPTGSNQPQHF. CDR3 in DNA: TGTGCCAGTAGTCCGACAGGGAGCAATCAGCCCCAGCATTTT.